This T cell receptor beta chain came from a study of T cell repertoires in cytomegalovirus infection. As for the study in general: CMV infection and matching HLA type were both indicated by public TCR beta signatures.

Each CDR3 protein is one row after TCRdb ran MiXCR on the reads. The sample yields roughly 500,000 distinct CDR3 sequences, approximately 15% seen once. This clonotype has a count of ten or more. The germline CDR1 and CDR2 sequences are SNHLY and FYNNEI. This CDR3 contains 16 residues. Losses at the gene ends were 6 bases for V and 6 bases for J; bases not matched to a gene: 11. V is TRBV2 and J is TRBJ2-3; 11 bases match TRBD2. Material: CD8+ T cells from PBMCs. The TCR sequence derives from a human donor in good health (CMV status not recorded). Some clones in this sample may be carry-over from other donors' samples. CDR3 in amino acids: CASRDRLAGGRDTQYF. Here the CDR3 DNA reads TGTGCCAGCAGGGATCGGCTAGCGGGGGGCCGGGATACGCAGTATTTT.